This TCR beta chain was obtained from a study of blood T cell repertoires in COVID-19. The wider study: T cells, B-cell-depleted T cells, or PBMCs provided the cDNA or gDNA that served as material.

How the authors handled the data: Scientists estimated how many nucleated cells there were by amplifying reference gene primers. Only in-frame clones appear in the TCRdb table, and some are missing; sequencing was by immunoSEQ multiplex PCR. The V and J calls and the clone size are those of that table, but D and trimming were determined from the DNA. The sample holds around 150,000 clones, around nine tenths seen once. V trimming: 3 bases; J trimming: 5 bases; junction bases outside the gene matches: 6. Germline V gene data show CDR1 as SGHVS and CDR2 as FQNEAQ. The CDR3 is made up of 14 amino acids.

This chain uses TRBV7-8 with TRBJ2-5, with TRBD1 identical over 7 bases. Sequencing was performed on peripheral blood. The TCR originated in a man aged 45-65 years with active or convalescent COVID-19. The CDR3 DNA is TGTGCCAGCAGCTTTAAGGACAGGAAGGAGACCCAGTACTTC. Translated, it gives CASSFKDRKETQYF.